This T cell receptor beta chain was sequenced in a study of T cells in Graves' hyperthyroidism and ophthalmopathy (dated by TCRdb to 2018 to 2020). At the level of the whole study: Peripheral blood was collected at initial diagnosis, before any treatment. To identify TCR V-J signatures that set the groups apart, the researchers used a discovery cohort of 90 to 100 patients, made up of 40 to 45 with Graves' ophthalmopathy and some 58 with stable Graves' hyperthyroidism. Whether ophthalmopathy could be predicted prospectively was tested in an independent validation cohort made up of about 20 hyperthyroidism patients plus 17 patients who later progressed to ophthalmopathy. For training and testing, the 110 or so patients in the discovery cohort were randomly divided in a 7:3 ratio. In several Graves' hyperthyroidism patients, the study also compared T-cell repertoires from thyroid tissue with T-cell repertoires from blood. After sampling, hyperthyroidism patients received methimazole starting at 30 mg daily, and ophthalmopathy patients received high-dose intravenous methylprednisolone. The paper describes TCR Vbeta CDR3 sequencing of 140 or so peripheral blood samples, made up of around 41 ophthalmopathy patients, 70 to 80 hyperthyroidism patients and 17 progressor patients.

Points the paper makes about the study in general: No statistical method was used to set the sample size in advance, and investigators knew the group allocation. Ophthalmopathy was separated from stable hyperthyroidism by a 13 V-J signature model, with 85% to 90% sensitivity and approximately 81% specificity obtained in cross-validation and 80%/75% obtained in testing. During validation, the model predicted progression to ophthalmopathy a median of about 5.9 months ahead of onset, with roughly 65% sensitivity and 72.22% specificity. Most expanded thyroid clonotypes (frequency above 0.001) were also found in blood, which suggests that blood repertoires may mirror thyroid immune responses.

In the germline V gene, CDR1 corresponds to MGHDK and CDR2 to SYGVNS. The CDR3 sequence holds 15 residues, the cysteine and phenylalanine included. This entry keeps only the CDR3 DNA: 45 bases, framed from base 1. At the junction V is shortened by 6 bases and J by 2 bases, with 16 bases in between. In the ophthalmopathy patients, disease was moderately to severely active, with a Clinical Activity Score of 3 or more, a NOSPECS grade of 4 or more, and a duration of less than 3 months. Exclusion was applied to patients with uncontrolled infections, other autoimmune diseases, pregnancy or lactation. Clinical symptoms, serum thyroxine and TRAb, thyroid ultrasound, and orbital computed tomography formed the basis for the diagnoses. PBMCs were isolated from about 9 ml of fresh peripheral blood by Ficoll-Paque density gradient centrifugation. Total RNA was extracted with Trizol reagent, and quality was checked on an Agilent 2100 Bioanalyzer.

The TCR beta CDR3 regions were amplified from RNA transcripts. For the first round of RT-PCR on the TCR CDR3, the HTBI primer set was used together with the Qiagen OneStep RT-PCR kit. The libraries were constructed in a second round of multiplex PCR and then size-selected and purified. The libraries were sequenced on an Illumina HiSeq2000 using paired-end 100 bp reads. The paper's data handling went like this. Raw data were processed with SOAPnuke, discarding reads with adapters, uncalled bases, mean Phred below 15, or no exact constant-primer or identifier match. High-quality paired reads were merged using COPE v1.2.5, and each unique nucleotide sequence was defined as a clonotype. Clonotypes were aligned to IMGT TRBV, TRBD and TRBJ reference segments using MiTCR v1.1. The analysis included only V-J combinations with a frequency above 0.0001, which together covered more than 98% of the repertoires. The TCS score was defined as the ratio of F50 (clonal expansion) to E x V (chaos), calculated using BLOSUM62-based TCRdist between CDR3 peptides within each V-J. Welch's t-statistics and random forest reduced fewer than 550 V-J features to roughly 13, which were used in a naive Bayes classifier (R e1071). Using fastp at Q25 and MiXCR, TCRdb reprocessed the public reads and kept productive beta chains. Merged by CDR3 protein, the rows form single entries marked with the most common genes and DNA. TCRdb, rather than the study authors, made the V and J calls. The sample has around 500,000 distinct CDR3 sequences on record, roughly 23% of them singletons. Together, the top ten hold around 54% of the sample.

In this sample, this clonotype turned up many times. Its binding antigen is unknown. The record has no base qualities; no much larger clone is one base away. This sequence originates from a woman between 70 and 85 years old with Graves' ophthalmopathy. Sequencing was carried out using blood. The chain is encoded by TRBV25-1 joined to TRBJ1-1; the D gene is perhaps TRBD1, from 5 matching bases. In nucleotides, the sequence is TGTGCCAGCAGCCCACATGAGGGGCGTAACACTGAAGCTTTCTTT. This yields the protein CASSPHEGRNTEAFF.